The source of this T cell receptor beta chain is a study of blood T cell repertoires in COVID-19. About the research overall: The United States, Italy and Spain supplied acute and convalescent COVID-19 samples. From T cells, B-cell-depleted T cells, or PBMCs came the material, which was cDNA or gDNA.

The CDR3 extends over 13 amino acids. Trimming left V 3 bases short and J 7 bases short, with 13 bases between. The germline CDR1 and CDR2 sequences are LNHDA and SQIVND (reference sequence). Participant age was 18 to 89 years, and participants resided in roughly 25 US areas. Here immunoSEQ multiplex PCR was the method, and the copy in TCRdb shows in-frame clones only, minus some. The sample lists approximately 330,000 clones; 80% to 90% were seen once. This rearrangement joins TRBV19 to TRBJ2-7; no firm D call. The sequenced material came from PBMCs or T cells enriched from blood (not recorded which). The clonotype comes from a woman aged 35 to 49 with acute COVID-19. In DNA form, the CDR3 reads TGTGCCAGTAGTATGACTGCTTTTCGGGAGCAGTACTTC. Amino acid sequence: CASSMTAFREQYF.